What follows describes a single TCR beta chain. Original processing notes: Counts of nucleated cells, estimated from reference gene primer amplification, were obtained. Sequenced by immunoSEQ multiplex PCR; TCRdb stores in-frame clones only, minus some. Clone size and the V and J calls come from that table; the DNA yielded D and trimming. The table records more than 200,000 clones, roughly four fifths of them present only once. The CDR3 runs 17 residues. Germline V lookup: CDR1 LGHDT, CDR2 YNNKEL (reference sequence). With 1 base removed from V and 0 bases from J, the gap between germline ends came to 15 bases. This specimen belongs to a study of blood T cell repertoires in COVID-19. The wider study: Acute and convalescent COVID-19 samples came from the United States, Italy and Spain. Sources were T cells, B-cell-depleted T cells, or PBMCs; the material itself was cDNA or gDNA.

The TCR comes from a man in his fifties or sixties with active or convalescent COVID-19. The sequenced material came from peripheral blood. J is TRBJ1-1 and V is TRBV3-1 (or the pseudogene TRBV3-2); tentatively, D is TRBD1 (6 bases). The CDR3 DNA reads as TGTGCCAGCAGCCAAGGTCTCAGGGGTCCCATGAACACTGAAGCTTTCTTT. It is translated as CASSQGLRGPMNTEAFF.